This T cell receptor beta chain was sequenced during a study of T cell changes during pregnancy in multiple sclerosis (dated by TCRdb to between 2019 and 2020). Context from the whole study: The study examined how the T cell repertoire changed over the course of pregnancy in women with multiple sclerosis.

Library method: the immunoSEQ multiplex PCR assay. The immuneACCESS repertoire file appears here via TCRdb, limited to in-frame rearrangements. These files lack a portion of the clones; in checked studies, under half of the deficit traces to unresolved V genes, and the cause of the others is not known. In this sample the table shows tens of thousands of clones, 80% to 95% of which occur a single time. The ten biggest clones cover roughly 2.2% of the sample. V is clipped by 3 bases and J by 5 bases, and the sequence between their germline boundaries is 16 bases long. The CDR3 spans 14 residues, from the cysteine through the phenylalanine. Of all the DNA, just the CDR3 is kept, 42 bases in frame from base 1. For CDR1 and CDR2, the germline V gene (reference sequence) lists GTSNPN and SVGIG. For this clone: Its antigen is not yet known. It has no much larger one-base neighbor in the sample; base qualities were not kept.

The V and J genes are TRBV30 and TRBJ1-1; a tentative D call is TRBD1 (6 bases match). Specimen: peripheral blood, collected in the third trimester of pregnancy. This receptor was obtained from a female donor with multiple sclerosis, enrolled in a pregnancy study. The CDR3 region: CAWSPDRLRTEAFF. The DNA sequence is given as TGTGCCTGGAGCCCCGACAGGCTGAGGACTGAAGCTTTCTTT. Here the CDR3 is joined to the reference TRBV30 and TRBJ1-1 genes, and the full variable domain is: SQTIHQWPATLVQPVGSPLSLECTVEGTSNPNLYWYRQAAGRGLQLLFYSVGIGQISSEVPQNLSASRPQDRQFILSSKKLLLSDSGFYLCAWSPDRLRTEAFFGQGTRLTVV.